This is a list of T cell receptor beta chains from one sample in a study of PD-L1 blockade in urothelial cancer. Sequencing used immunoSEQ multiplex PCR; TCRdb keeps in-frame clones, though not all of them. The table has roughly 67,000 clones, approximately 83% seen once. This sample comprised PBMCs, obtained around atezolizumab (anti-PD-L1) treatment. All receptors come from a man aged 55 to 70 with urothelial cancer. CDR3s leave out the opening cysteine and the closing phenylalanine or tryptophan. The order of the fields is V gene, J gene, CDR3 protein.

TRBV19	TRBJ1-2	ASRPGYTTNYGYT
TRBV5-1	TRBJ1-1	ASSLSGQEGIEAF
TRBV19	TRBJ1-6	ASEPGQGWNSPLH
TRBV7-8	TRBJ2-7	ASSLPEGEYEQY
TRBV5-1	TRBJ1-1	ASSTGQNTEAF
TRBV10-3	TRBJ1-5	AISATGPVSNQPQH
TRBV5-4	TRBJ2-5	ASSPRTGEETQY
TRBV19	TRBJ1-1	ASSIVGQTFSEAF
TRBV4-3	TRBJ2-7	ASSQGVRTGTAEQY
TRBV27	TRBJ2-1	ASSLRLASYNEQF
TRBV2	TRBJ2-1	ASSRQGARVEQF
TRBV5-5	TRBJ1-4	ASSPGPGQSNEKLF
TRBV4-2	TRBJ1-2	ASSRSSMEYGYT
TRBV4-2	TRBJ2-7	ASSRTSGGGDEQY
TRBV30	TRBJ2-2	AWSDPNPRANTGELF
TRBV6-5	TRBJ1-5	ASRGQPQH
TRBV4-1	TRBJ2-3	ASSVRLAGGAPGSTDTQY
TRBV9	TRBJ1-6	ASSPSWGQQNSPLH
TRBV5-4	TRBJ2-5	ASSLGPQGAGETQY
TRBV9	TRBJ2-3	ASSPLVADTQY
TRBV9	TRBJ1-1	ASSLRDRGGTF
TRBV6-1	TRBJ1-4	ASFRSYGEKLF
TRBV27	TRBJ2-2	ASSPGQGRVGELF
TRBV5-4	TRBJ1-1	ASSSGGRYTEAF
TRBV4-3	TRBJ1-3	ASSQEVMGRTFGNTIY
TRBV9	TRBJ2-3	ASSAPGTDNTDTQY
TRBV4-1	TRBJ2-3	ASSPSGGQDTQY
TRBV5-1	TRBJ2-4	ASSLTYIQY
TRBV5-1	TRBJ2-1	ASSLLDIGLGNEQF
TRBV28	TRBJ1-2	ASRSGVSGYT
TRBV5-1	TRBJ1-1	ASSLAGTGRTEAF